This entry describes one T cell receptor (beta chain). Its antigen is currently not known. No quality values exist for individual bases; no much larger clone is one base distant. V was cut back by 2 bases and J by 4 bases, leaving a gap of 6 bases between them. The CDR3 starts with the cysteine, ends with the phenylalanine, and has 13 residues. CDR3 DNA only is kept here, 39 bases in frame from base 1. The germline V gene provides CDR1 MGHRA and CDR2 YSYEKL. This sample stems from a study of T cells after yellow fever vaccination (dated by TCRdb to about 2019). In terms of the full investigation: The SMART-Seq v4 Ultra Low Input RNA kit was used to prepare libraries from fractions with low cell numbers. To follow T-cell clones before and after primary and booster YFV17D yellow fever vaccination, bulk TCR alpha and beta repertoires were sequenced over time. Two healthy male donors, one aged 18 to 30 and one aged 30 to 40 years, made up the cohort. Blood was drawn at multiple timepoints before and after primary and secondary immunization, with bulk PBMC replicates and cell subsets isolated.

The treatment or condition label here, explained by the study, means: live attenuated yellow fever vaccine strain. At each blood-draw timepoint, two biological replicates of bulk PBMCs were obtained. A standard Ficoll-Paque protocol was used to isolate PBMCs from peripheral blood. TriZol was used to extract RNA from bulk PBMCs, CD4 and CD8 fractions, and dextramer-positive and dextramer-negative fractions. Reads for this sample came from an Illumina NovaSeq 6000. TCR cDNA was made using 5'RACE template switching, a step that added a universal primer site and unique molecular identifiers. Priming of cDNA synthesis was performed from both the TCR alpha and TCR beta constant segments. Library amplification involved two PCR steps, and the second step added sample barcodes and sequencing adapters. Sequencing of the libraries was done on either Illumina HiSeq 2500 (2x100 bp) or NovaSeq (2x150 bp). Turning to the authors' computational methods: MIGEC handled demultiplexing of reads and collapsing into UMI consensus sequences, while MiXCR performed V(D)J alignment. Clonotypes responding to the vaccine were identified with edgeR on replicate PBMC samples, with the criteria of FDR below 0.01 and a log2 fold change above 5 up to day 15. Each bulk clonotype received a CD4 or CD8 identity based on whether the sequenced CD4 or CD8 repertoire contained that clonotype at higher abundance. TCRdb reworked the public reads: Q25 trimming with fastp, MiXCR clone assembly, productive beta chains retained. Each CDR3 protein gets just one entry, which takes the most common genes and DNA from the rows behind it. The V and J calls were determined by TCRdb, not by the authors. Here the sample has hundreds of thousands of distinct CDR3 sequences; approximately 3.8% occur a single time. The ten largest clones add up to around 24% of the sample.

The paper's findings and limits, for the study overall: A small share of clonotypes occurred in both CD4 and CD8 compartments, likely arising from convergent recombination. Computational filtering was required because FACS-sorted repertoires could contain abundant contaminating clonotypes from the bulk population. Because only a couple of donors were included in the study, the extent to which the findings can be generalized is limited. Compared with the primary T-cell response, the secondary T-cell response was weaker but faster, peaking on day 5 rather than day 15. After the booster, most of the clones that had expanded following primary vaccination were detected again (96% of CD4 and roughly 90% of CD8), which suggests that memory was broadly maintained.

This specimen consisted of PBMCs, obtained on the day of the yellow fever booster vaccination. The sequence links TRBV4-1 to TRBJ1-5, with no reliable assignment of the D segment. This TCR was sampled from a man between 18 and 29 years old who received the YFV17D yellow fever vaccine. The CDR3 region reads CASSQWQNQPQHF. The nucleotide sequence is TGCGCCAGCAGCCAATGGCAAAATCAGCCCCAGCATTTT.